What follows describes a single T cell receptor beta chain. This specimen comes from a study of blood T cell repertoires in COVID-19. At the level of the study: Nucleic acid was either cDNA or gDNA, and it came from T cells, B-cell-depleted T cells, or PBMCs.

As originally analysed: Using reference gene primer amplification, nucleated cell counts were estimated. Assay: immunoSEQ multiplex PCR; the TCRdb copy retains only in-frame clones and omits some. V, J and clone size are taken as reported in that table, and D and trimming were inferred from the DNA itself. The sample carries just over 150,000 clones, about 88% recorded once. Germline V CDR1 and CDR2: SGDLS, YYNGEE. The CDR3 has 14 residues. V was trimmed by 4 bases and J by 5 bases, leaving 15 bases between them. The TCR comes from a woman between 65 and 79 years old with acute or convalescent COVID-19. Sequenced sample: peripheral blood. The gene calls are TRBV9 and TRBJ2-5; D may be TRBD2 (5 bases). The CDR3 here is CASSPFGSWETQYF. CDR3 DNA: TGTGCCAGCAGCCCTTTTGGGAGCTGGGAGACCCAGTACTTC.